A single sample is the source of the 32 T cell receptor beta chains below, sequenced in a study of shared clonotypes between healthy human individuals. CD45RO-negative CD8 cells positively selected for CCR7 made up the naive population, which excluded terminally differentiated effector memory CD45RA+ cells. TCRdb's copy holds only in-frame clones and misses some; the assay was immunoSEQ multiplex PCR. The table records some 2.1 million clones, 93% of them present only once. The specimen sequenced was naive CD8+ T cells from PBMCs. These receptors all come from a man between 18 and 29 years old in good health. Some clones in this sample may be carry-over from other donors' samples.

CDR3 DNA: TGTGCCAGCAGCTTGGGCAGGGGGTATGGCTACACCTTC. Protein sequence: CASSLGRGYGYTF. The rearrangement joins TRBV5-6 to TRBJ1-2; 7 positions match TRBD1. CDR1 SGHDT and CDR2 YYEEEE come from the germline V gene. Trimming cost V 0 bases and J 5 bases; bases outside gene matches: 1. The CDR3 extends over 13 amino acids.

The genes are TRBV27 and TRBJ1-1, with 7 nucleotides matching TRBD1. The CDR3 consists of 14 residues. V trimming: 6 bases; J trimming: 7 bases; junction bases outside the gene matches: 11. Germline V gene lookup returns CDR1 MNHEY and CDR2 SMNVEV (reference sequence). CDR3: CASSTPGGQIEAFF. The CDR3, as DNA: TGTGCCAGCAGCACGCCCGGGGGACAGATTGAAGCTTTCTTT.

To note about this clone: Other DNA variants within this sample encode the same CDR3. The chain's CDR3 is CASSAGTLNTEAFF. The CDR3 DNA sequence: TGTGCCAGCAGCGCGGGGACACTTAACACTGAAGCTTTCTTT. The chain links TRBV9 to TRBJ1-1; D possibly corresponds to TRBD1 (6 bases). The CDR3 length is 14 residues. The V gene's germline CDR1 is SGDLS and CDR2 YYNGEE. Deletions cut 3 bases from V and 2 bases from J, with 11 bases between.

The rearrangement links TRBV7-6 to TRBJ2-3, with D possibly called TRBD1 or TRBD2 (5 bases each). Trimming removed 3 bases at V and 0 bases at J, with 10 bases between. CDR1 and CDR2 (germline): SGHVS, FNYEAQ. The CDR3 has 15 residues. CDR3 region: CASSFGASSTDTQYF. CDR3 nucleotide sequence: TGTGCCAGCAGCTTCGGGGCGTCTAGCACAGATACGCAGTATTTT.

The chain carries TRBV28 and TRBJ2-6; 10 nucleotides align to TRBD1. Trimming cost V 6 bases and J 4 bases; bases outside gene matches: 6. This CDR3 has 16 amino acids. The germline gives CDR1 MDHEN, CDR2 SYDVKM. The CDR3 DNA sequence: TGTGCCAGCAGGGGGACAGGGGAGTTGGGGGCCAACGTCCTGACTTTC. As protein: CASRGTGELGANVLTF. Full variable domain (remainder filled in from reference TRBV28 and TRBJ2-6): DVKVTQSSRYLVKRTGEKVFLECVQDMDHENMFWYRQDPGLGLRLIYFSYDVKMKEKGDIPEGYSVSREKKERFSLILESASTNQTSMYLCASRGTGELGANVLTFGAGSRLTVL.

The V and J genes are TRBV12-5 and TRBJ2-3; D uncertain. CDR3 length: 14 residues. The germline V gene has CDR1 LGHNT and CDR2 FRNRAP. Trimming took 3 bases from V and 0 from J, leaving 7 bases between them. The CDR3: CASGFGGSTDTQYF. CDR3 coding DNA: TGTGCTAGTGGTTTCGGCGGTAGCACAGATACGCAGTATTTT.

The chain joins TRBV27 to TRBJ2-3; 11 positions agree with TRBD2. The CDR3 has 14 amino acids. CDR1 and CDR2 (germline): MNHEY, SMNVEV (reference sequence). After removal of 4 bases from V and 6 bases from J, the junction contained 3 bases not matched to a gene. This CDR3 is CASSSGLAVDTQYF. In nucleotides, the CDR3 is TGTGCCAGCAGTTCGGGACTAGCGGTCGATACGCAGTATTTT.

Comment on this clone: The sample holds other DNA sequences that translate to the same CDR3. The chain uses TRBV6-1 and TRBJ2-1, with D possibly being TRBD1 (5 bases). Germline assignment: CDR1 MNHNS and CDR2 SASEGT. V lost 1 base to trimming and J lost 0 bases, with 7 bases between them. The CDR3 runs 15 residues. The CDR3 nucleotides read TGTGCCAGCAGTGAAGACAGGAGCTCCTACAATGAGCAGTTCTTC. Its translation: CASSEDRSSYNEQFF.

The genes are TRBV14 and TRBJ2-3; D is perhaps TRBD1 or TRBD2 (5 bases each). Germline V lookup: CDR1 SGHDN, CDR2 FVKESK. The CDR3 is 16 residues long. The V end lost 4 bases, the J end lost 2 bases, and 16 bases lay between the germline ends. CDR3 in DNA: TGTGCCAGCAGCCCGGGGCAAGGGTTATTCACAGATACGCAGTATTTT. This codes for CASSPGQGLFTDTQYF.

J is TRBJ2-3 and V is TRBV2, with D uncertain. V was cut by 6 bases and J by 0 bases, with 13 bases left in between. The CDR3 has 15 residues. Germline-derived CDR1 and CDR2 are SNHLY and FYNNEI. The CDR3 loop reads CASSDDHTSTDTQYF. The CDR3 coding sequence is TGTGCCAGCAGCGATGACCACACTAGCACAGATACGCAGTATTTT.

The chain has TRBV29-1 and TRBJ2-7; 11 positions agree with TRBD1. Germline trimming cut 6 bases from V and 0 bases from J; bases unmatched to any gene: 7. The germline V gene encodes CDR1 SQVTM and CDR2 ANQGSEA. The CDR3 extends over 15 amino acids. The CDR3 sequence is CSVSGTGGSSYEQYF. The CDR3 DNA sequence: TGCAGCGTATCCGGGACAGGGGGTAGCTCCTACGAGCAGTACTTC.

The rearrangement uses TRBV6-6 and TRBJ2-3; a weak D match, TRBD2 (6 bases). With 5 bases removed from V and 3 bases from J, the gap between germline ends came to 12 bases. CDR3 size: 14 residues. Looked up from germline, CDR1 is MNHNY and CDR2 is SVGAGI (reference sequence). The CDR3 nucleotides read TGTGCCAGCAGTACGGGAGTTTATACAGATACGCAGTATTTT. Encoded protein: CASSTGVYTDTQYF.

The V gene is TRBV7-9, the J gene TRBJ2-7; D is unclear. Trimming took off 2 bases at V and 3 bases at J, with 8 bases between the two ends. CDR1 and CDR2 (germline): SEHNR, FQNEAQ (reference sequence). CDR3 length equals 13 residues. In DNA, the CDR3 is TGTGCCAGCAGCTTACCTACTAACTACGAGCAGTACTTC. Its protein product is CASSLPTNYEQYF. The complete variable domain, with remaining parts taken from reference TRBV7-9 and TRBJ2-7, reads DTGVSQNPRHKITKRGQNVTFRCDPISEHNRLYWYRQTLGQGPEFLTYFQNEAQLEKSRLLSDRFSAERPKGSFSTLEIQRTEQGDSAMYLCASSLPTNYEQYFGPGTRLTVT.

This sequence joins TRBV7-9 and TRBJ1-4, with D unclear. The CDR3 is 14 amino acids. V lost 5 bases, J lost 0 bases, and 7 bases lay in between. From germline, CDR1 is SEHNR and CDR2 FQNEAQ (reference sequence). The CDR3 nucleotides are TGTGCCAGCAGCCAATCCCCAACTAATGAAAAACTGTTTTTT. Its translation: CASSQSPTNEKLFF.

The chain links TRBV5-1 to TRBJ2-6, with 10 bases matching TRBD1. Germline loops: CDR1 SGHRS, CDR2 YFSETQ. The V segment lost 4 bases and the J segment 2 bases; nucleotides outside the gene matches: 6. The CDR3 covers 17 residues. CDR3 amino acids: CASSLRDRGTGANVLTF. CDR3 sequence (DNA): TGCGCCAGCAGCCTACGGGACAGGGGAACTGGGGCCAACGTCCTGACTTTC. The full variable domain, its missing parts supplied by reference TRBV5-1 and TRBJ2-6, is KAGVTQTPRYLIKTRGQQVTLSCSPISGHRSVSWYQQTPGQGLQFLFEYFSETQRNKGNFPGRFSGRQFSNSRSEMNVSTLELGDSALYLCASSLRDRGTGANVLTFGAGSRLTVL.

J is TRBJ2-1 and V is TRBV7-2, with D hard to call. CDR1 SGHTA and CDR2 FQGNSA come from the germline V gene. CDR3 size: 15 residues. Trimming removed 2 bases from V and 10 bases from J, with 18 bases in between. The CDR3 sequence: CASSLTLPRPGEQFF. CDR3 sequence (DNA): TGTGCCAGCAGCTTAACCCTCCCTCGTCCCGGGGAGCAGTTCTTC.

Comment on this clone: The same CDR3 arises from other DNA sequences in this sample as well. The V gene is TRBV7-3, the J gene TRBJ2-6, with TRBD2 as a possible D gene (5 bases). This CDR3 is 15 amino acids long. The V and J ends lost 2 bases and 0 bases respectively, with 5 bases between them. The germline CDR1 and CDR2 sequences are SGHTA and FQGTGA. CDR3 loop: CASSLGGSGANVLTF. The CDR3 nucleotides read TGTGCCAGCAGCTTAGGAGGCTCTGGGGCCAACGTCCTGACTTTC.

This clone was detected only once. The gene calls are TRBV6-6 and TRBJ1-1; perhaps TRBD1 as D (5 bases). Germline V gene data show CDR1 as MNHNY and CDR2 as SVGAGI (reference sequence). The CDR3 length is 13 residues. V dropped 2 bases and J dropped 5 bases, with 9 bases sitting between them. CDR3: CASSYGQGTEAFF. CDR3 sequence (DNA): TGTGCCAGCAGTTACGGTCAGGGAACTGAAGCTTTCTTT.

The rearrangement joins TRBV10-3 to TRBJ2-1; D remains unclear. Looked up from germline, CDR1 is ENHRY and CDR2 is SYGVKD. Trimming stripped 3 bases from V and 10 bases from J, with 13 bases between. The CDR3 extends over 13 amino acids. The DNA of the CDR3 is TGTGCCATCAGTGACCCCCCCTCGCGGGAGCAGTTCTTC. Translating it yields CAISDPPSREQFF.

The chain couples TRBV5-1 to TRBJ2-7; D may be TRBD2 (6 bases). The CDR3 has 11 amino acids. V was clipped by 0 bases and J by 12 bases, with 10 bases between them. Germline V gives CDR1 SGHRS, CDR2 YFSETQ. DNA for the CDR3: TGCGCCAGCAGCTTGGGGCGGGACCGGTACTTC. As protein: CASSLGRDRYF.

This chain joins TRBV19 and TRBJ1-2; a weak D match, TRBD1 (5 bases). The V end was cut by 5 bases, the J end by 0 bases, with 13 bases between. This CDR3 has 15 residues. Germline V gene lookup returns CDR1 LNHDA and CDR2 SQIVND (reference sequence). The CDR3 sequence: CASSPRTRANYGYTF. DNA for the CDR3: TGTGCCAGTAGTCCCCGGACCAGGGCTAACTATGGCTACACCTTC.

V gene TRBV7-9 combines with J gene TRBJ2-2, with 11 bases aligning to TRBD2. Germline V gene lookup returns CDR1 SEHNR and CDR2 FQNEAQ (reference sequence). The CDR3 consists of 17 residues. The junction had 10 bases not matched to a gene; V was cut back by 6 bases and J by 4 bases. CDR3 amino acids: CASRTGTSGFLTGELFF. In nucleotides, the CDR3 is TGTGCCAGCAGAACAGGGACTAGCGGATTCCTCACCGGGGAGCTGTTTTTT.

The chain links TRBV7-8 to TRBJ2-7; D gene unclear. The germline gives CDR1 SGHVS, CDR2 FQNEAQ. Trimming pared 5 bases from V and 3 bases from J, leaving 8 bases between. This CDR3 contains 12 residues. The CDR3, as DNA: TGTGCCAGCAGCGTGGCCAACTACGAGCAGTACTTC. This encodes CASSVANYEQYF. The full variable domain, with the rest looked up from reference TRBV7-8 and TRBJ2-7, is GAGVSQSPRYKVAKRGQDVALRCDPISGHVSLFWYQQALGQGPEFLTYFQNEAQLDKSGLPSDRFFAERPEGSVSTLKIQRTQQEDSAVYLCASSVANYEQYFGPGTRLTVT.

This clone was recorded once. CDR3 in amino acids: CASSMGGARAYEQYF. The CDR3 DNA sequence: TGTGCCAGTAGTATGGGCGGGGCCCGTGCCTACGAGCAGTACTTC. The chain links TRBV19 to TRBJ2-7; possibly TRBD2 for D (6 bases). This CDR3 is 15 amino acids long. V gave up 3 bases and J gave up 2 bases, with 14 bases separating them. Germline V gene data show CDR1 as LNHDA and CDR2 as SQIVND (reference sequence). Drawing the rest from reference TRBV19 and TRBJ2-7, the complete variable domain is DGGITQSPKYLFRKEGQNVTLSCEQNLNHDAMYWYRQDPGQGLRLIYYSQIVNDFQKGDIAEGYSVSREKKESFPLTVTSAQKNPTAFYLCASSMGGARAYEQYFGPGTRLTVT.

This sequence joins TRBV6-4 and TRBJ1-5; 7 nucleotides agree with TRBD1. CDR1 is MRHNA, CDR2 SNTAGT, per germline. This CDR3 has 14 amino acids. The junction had 5 bases not matched to a gene; V was cut back by 5 bases and J by 4 bases. Written as DNA, the CDR3 is TGTGCCAGCAGTCCCGGGACAGAGAATCAGCCCCAGCATTTT. Translated: CASSPGTENQPQHF.

The chain is built from TRBV7-8 and TRBJ1-1, with 8 bases matching TRBD1. The CDR3 extends over 15 amino acids. Germline CDR1 SGHVS, CDR2 FQNEAQ. Unmatched junction bases numbered 11, after V lost 1 base and J lost 10 bases. CDR3 in DNA: TGTGCCAGCAGCTTAGACTCGGGGACAGGTAATCGAGCTTTCTTT. Its translation: CASSLDSGTGNRAFF.

The V gene is TRBV5-1, the J gene TRBJ2-1; D tentatively reads TRBD1 or TRBD2 (5 bases each). CDR3 length: 16 amino acids. V gave up 4 bases and J gave up 2 bases, with 16 bases separating them. Germline CDR1 SGHRS, CDR2 YFSETQ. The CDR3 bases are TGCGCCAGCAGCGGGCCGGGGCCCCTGGCCTACAATGAGCAGTTCTTC. As protein: CASSGPGPLAYNEQFF.

The chain links TRBV9 to TRBJ2-3; 11 bases align to TRBD2. CDR1 is SGDLS, CDR2 YYNGEE, per germline. The trim removed 4 bases at V and 2 bases at J, leaving 9 bases unmatched. This CDR3 region has 17 residues. The CDR3 loop reads CASSPRTSGRVTDTQYF. The CDR3 DNA follows: TGTGCCAGCAGCCCCCGTACTAGCGGGAGAGTCACAGATACGCAGTATTTT.

The chain uses TRBV10-3 and TRBJ2-3; unclear D gene. The CDR3 runs to 16 residues. V lost 2 bases to trimming and J lost 0 bases, with 12 bases between them. Germline V gene data show CDR1 as ENHRY and CDR2 as SYGVKD. The CDR3 DNA follows: TGTGCCATCAGTGAGGGAGCGCTAACTAGCACAGATACGCAGTATTTT. Its protein product is CAISEGALTSTDTQYF.

The J gene is TRBJ2-3, the V gene TRBV14, with 7 bases that match TRBD2. Germline CDR1 reads SGHDN; CDR2 reads FVKESK. V gave up 0 bases and J gave up 0 bases; unmatched junction bases: 3. CDR3 length: 16 amino acids. CDR3 bases: TGTGCCAGCAGCCAAGATTGGCGGGGGAGCACAGATACGCAGTATTTT. Its protein product is CASSQDWRGSTDTQYF. The whole variable domain, filled in from reference TRBV14 and TRBJ2-3, reads EAGVTQFPSHSVIEKGQTVTLRCDPISGHDNLYWYRRVMGKEIKFLLHFVKESKQDESGMPNNRFLAERTGGTYSTLKVQPAELEDSGVYFCASSQDWRGSTDTQYFGPGTRLTVL.

The chain combines TRBV7-6 with TRBJ2-1; 10 nucleotides align to TRBD2. The length of the CDR3 is 15 residues. CDR1 SGHVS and CDR2 FNYEAQ come from the germline V gene. V shed 4 bases, J shed 4 bases, and the junction held 4 bases outside the gene matches. CDR3 coding DNA: TGTGCCAGCAGCTCCATAGCGGGAGGTTACAATGAGCAGTTCTTC. Translated: CASSSIAGGYNEQFF.

The V and J genes are TRBV15 and TRBJ2-7; D is possibly TRBD1 (5 bases). The CDR3 runs to 15 residues. Germline V gene sequence: CDR1 LNHNV, CDR2 YYDKDF (reference sequence). Trimming stripped 3 bases from V and 3 bases from J, with 15 bases between. CDR3 region: CATSSDGHLSYEQYF. As DNA, the CDR3 is TGTGCCACCAGCAGCGATGGACACCTTAGCTACGAGCAGTACTTC.